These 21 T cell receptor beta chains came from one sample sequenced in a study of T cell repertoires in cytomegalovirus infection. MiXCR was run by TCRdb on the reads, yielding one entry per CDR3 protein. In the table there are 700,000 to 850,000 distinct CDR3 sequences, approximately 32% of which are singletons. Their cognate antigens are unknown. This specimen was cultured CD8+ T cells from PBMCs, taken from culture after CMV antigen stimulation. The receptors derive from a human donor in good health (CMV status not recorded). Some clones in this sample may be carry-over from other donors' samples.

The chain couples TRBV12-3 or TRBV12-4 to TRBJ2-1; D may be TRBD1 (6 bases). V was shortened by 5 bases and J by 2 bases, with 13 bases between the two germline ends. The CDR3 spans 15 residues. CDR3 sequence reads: CASSAGTLAYNEQFF. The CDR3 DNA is TGTGCCAGCAGTGCCGGGACACTTGCCTACAATGAGCAGTTCTTC.

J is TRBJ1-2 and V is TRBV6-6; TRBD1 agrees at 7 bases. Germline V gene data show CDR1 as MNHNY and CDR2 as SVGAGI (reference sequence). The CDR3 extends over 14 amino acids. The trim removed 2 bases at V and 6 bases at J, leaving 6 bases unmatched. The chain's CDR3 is CASSYVGGGDGYTF. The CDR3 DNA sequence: TGTGCCAGCAGTTACGTGGGAGGGGGCGATGGCTACACCTTC.

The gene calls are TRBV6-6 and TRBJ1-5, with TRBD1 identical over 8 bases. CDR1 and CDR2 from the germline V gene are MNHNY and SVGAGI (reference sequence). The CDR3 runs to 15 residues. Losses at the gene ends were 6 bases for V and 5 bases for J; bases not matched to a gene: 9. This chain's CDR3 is CASRAGRGQDQPQHF. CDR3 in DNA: TGTGCCAGCAGAGCAGGCAGGGGGCAAGATCAGCCCCAGCATTTT.

The CDR3 spells CASSQFKTTANEKLFF. CDR3 DNA sequence: TGTGCCAGCAGCCAGTTTAAGACGACAGCCAATGAAAAACTGTTTTTT. This chain links TRBV3-1 with TRBJ1-4; D may be TRBD1 (5 bases). CDR3 length equals 16 residues. Germline values: CDR1 LGHDT, CDR2 YNNKEL (reference sequence). V lost 3 bases and J lost 5, with 16 bases in between.

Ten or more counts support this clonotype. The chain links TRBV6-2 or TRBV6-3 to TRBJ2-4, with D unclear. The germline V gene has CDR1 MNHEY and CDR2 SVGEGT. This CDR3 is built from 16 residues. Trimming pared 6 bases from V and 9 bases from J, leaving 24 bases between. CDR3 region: CASSGGLLKGPGIQYF. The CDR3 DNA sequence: TGTGCCAGCAGCGGCGGTCTCCTAAAAGGGCCCGGCATTCAGTACTTC.

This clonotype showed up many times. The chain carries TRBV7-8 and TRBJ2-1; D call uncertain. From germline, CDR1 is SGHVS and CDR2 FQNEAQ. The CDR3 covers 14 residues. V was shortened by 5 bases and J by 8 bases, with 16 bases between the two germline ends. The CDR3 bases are TGTGCCAGCAGCCCCCTGGGGATACGCGATGAGCAGTTCTTC. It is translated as CASSPLGIRDEQFF.

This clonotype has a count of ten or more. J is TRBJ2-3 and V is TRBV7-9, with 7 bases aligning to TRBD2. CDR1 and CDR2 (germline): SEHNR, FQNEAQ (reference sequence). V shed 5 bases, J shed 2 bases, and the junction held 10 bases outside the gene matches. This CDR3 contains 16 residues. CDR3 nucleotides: TGTGCCAGCAGCCCCAGGTGGGGGGGAGACACAGATACGCAGTATTTT. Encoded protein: CASSPRWGGDTDTQYF. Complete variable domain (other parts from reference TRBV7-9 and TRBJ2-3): DTGVSQNPRHKITKRGQNVTFRCDPISEHNRLYWYRQTLGQGPEFLTYFQNEAQLEKSRLLSDRFSAERPKGSFSTLEIQRTEQGDSAMYLCASSPRWGGDTDTQYFGPGTRLTVL.

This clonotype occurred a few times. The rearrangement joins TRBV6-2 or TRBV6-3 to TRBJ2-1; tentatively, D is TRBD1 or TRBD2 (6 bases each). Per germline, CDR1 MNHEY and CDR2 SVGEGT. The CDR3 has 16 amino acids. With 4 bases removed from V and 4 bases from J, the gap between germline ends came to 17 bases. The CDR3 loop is CASSSTGGLRYNEQFF. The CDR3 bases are TGTGCCAGCAGTTCTACTGGGGGGCTTAGGTACAATGAGCAGTTCTTC.

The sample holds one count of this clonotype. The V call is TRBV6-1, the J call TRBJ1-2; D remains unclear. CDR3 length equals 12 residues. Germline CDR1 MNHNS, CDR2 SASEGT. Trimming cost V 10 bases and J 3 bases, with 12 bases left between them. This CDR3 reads CATYTGDYGYTF. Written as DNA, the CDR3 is TGTGCCACCTACACTGGGGACTATGGCTACACCTTC.

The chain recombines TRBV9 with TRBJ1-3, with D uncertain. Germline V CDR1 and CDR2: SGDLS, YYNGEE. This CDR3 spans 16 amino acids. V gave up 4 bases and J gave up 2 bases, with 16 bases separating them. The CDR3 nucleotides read TGTGCCAGCAGCCCCTTTGAGGGAAAGGCTGGAAACACCATATATTTT. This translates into CASSPFEGKAGNTIYF.

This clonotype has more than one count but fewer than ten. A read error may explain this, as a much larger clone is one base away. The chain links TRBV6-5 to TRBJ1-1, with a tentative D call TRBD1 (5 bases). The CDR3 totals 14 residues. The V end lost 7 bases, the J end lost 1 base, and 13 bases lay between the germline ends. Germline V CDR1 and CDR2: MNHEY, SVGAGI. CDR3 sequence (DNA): TGTGCCAGCACCTCGGGGGGGTGGAACACTGAAGCTTTCTTT. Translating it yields CASTSGGWNTEAFF.

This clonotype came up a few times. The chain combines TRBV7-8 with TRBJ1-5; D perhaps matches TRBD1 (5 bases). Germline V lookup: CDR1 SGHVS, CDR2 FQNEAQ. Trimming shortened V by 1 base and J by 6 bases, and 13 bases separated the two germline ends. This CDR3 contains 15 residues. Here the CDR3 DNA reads TGTGCCAGCAGCTTAGTAAAGGGGCGGTTTCAGCCCCAGCATTTT. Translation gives CASSLVKGRFQPQHF.

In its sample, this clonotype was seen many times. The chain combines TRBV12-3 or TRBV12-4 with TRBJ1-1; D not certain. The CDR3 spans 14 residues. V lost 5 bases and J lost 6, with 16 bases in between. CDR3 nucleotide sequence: TGTGCCAGCAGTCCACTTAGCTCGTTGGCTGAAGCTTTCTTT. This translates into CASSPLSSLAEAFF.

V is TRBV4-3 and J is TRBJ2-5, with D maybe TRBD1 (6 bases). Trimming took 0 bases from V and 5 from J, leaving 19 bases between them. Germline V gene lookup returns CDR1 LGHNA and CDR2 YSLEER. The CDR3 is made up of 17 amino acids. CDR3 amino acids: CASSQDRGQPPGETQYF. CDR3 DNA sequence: TGCGCCAGCAGCCAAGATCGGGGACAACCCCCCGGGGAGACCCAGTACTTC.

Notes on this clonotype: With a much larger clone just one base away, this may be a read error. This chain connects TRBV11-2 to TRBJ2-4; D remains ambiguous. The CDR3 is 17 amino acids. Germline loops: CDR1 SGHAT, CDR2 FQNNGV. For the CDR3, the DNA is TGTGCCAGCAGCTTAGCCGAACCCCCAAGCAAGGAAAACATTCGGTACTTC. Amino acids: CASSLAEPPSKENIRYF.

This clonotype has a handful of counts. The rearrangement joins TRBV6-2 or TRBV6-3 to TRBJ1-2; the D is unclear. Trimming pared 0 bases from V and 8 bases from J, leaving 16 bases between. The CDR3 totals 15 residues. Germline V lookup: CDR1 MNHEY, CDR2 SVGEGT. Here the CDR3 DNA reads TGTGCCAGCAGTTACTCGATTCCGGATCCTGCAGGCTACACCTTC. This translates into CASSYSIPDPAGYTF.

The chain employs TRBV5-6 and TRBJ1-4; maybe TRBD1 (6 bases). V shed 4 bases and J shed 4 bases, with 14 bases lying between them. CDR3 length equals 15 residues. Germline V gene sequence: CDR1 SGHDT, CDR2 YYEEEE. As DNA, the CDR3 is TGTGCCAGCAGCATTGGACAGACCTATAATGAAAAACTGTTTTTT. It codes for CASSIGQTYNEKLFF.

As DNA, the CDR3 is TGTGCCAGCAGCGCGGGACAGTTTGAGTCACCCCTCCACTTT. This codes for CASSAGQFESPLHF. V usage is TRBV7-9 and J usage is TRBJ1-6; TRBD1 aligns across 7 bases. With V trimmed by 5 bases and J by 10 bases, 8 bases remained unmatched. CDR1 is SEHNR and CDR2 is FQNEAQ in the germline V gene (reference sequence). The CDR3 runs to 14 residues.

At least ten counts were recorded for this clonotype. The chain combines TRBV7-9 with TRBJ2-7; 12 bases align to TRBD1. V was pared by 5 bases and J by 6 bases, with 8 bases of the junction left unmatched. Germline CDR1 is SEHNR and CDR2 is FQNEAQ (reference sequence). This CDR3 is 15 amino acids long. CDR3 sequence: CASSHPGDRGLEQYF. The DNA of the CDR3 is TGTGCCAGCAGCCACCCGGGGGACAGGGGGCTCGAGCAGTACTTC.

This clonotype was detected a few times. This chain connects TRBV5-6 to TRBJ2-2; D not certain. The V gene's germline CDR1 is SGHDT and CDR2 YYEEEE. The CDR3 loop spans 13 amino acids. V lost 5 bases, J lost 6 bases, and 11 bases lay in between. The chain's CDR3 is CASRGARSGELFF. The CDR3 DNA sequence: TGTGCCAGCAGAGGAGCGCGATCCGGGGAGCTGTTTTTT.

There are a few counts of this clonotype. The chain's CDR3 is CASSPRFTGELFF. The CDR3 DNA sequence: TGTGCCAGCAGTCCCCGATTTACCGGGGAGCTGTTTTTT. V gene TRBV27 combines with J gene TRBJ2-2; D is ambiguous. The CDR3 sequence is 13 residues long. Germline CDR1 MNHEY, CDR2 SMNVEV (reference sequence). The V gene lost 5 bases and the J gene lost 5 bases, with 9 bases spanning the gap.